Detailed here is one T cell receptor beta chain. This record belongs to a study of blood T cell repertoires in COVID-19. Study in general: Acute-phase and convalescent COVID-19 samples originated in the United States, Italy and Spain.

Per the original methods: Nucleated cell number was recorded as an estimate derived from reference gene primer amplification. Only in-frame clones appear in the TCRdb table, and some are missing; sequencing was by immunoSEQ multiplex PCR. V, J and clone size derive from that table, while D and trimming were established from the DNA sequence. This table holds approximately 160,000 clones, approximately 80% found once. Deletions cut 2 bases from V and 0 bases from J, with 4 bases between. The CDR3 extends over 13 amino acids. The rearrangement joins TRBV12-3 or TRBV12-4 to TRBJ1-1; no clear D gene. The sample was peripheral blood. The clonotype was recovered from a woman between 45 and 60 years old in a cohort sampled during active or convalescent COVID-19. The DNA for the CDR3 is TGTGCCAGCAGTTTACAGATGAACACTGAAGCTTTCTTT. Translating gives CASSLQMNTEAFF.